The 7 T cell receptor beta chains in this list originate from one sample, sequenced in a study of cytomegalovirus exposure and HLA in healthy donors. The PCR was carried out with 60 Vbeta primers and 13 Jbeta primers. Only in-frame clones appear in the TCRdb table, and some are missing; sequencing was by immunoSEQ multiplex PCR. The table lists over 150,000 clones, around 80% of them singletons, with more than 9.5% in the top ten. Specimen: PBMCs. All receptors derive from a man between 18 and 35 years old in good health and CMV-seropositive.

The chain carries TRBV11-2 and TRBJ1-4, with D maybe TRBD1 (5 bases). Trimming took 7 bases from V and 3 from J, leaving 18 bases between them. Germline assignment: CDR1 SGHAT and CDR2 FQNNGV. This CDR3 has 16 amino acids. The DNA of the CDR3 is TGTGCCAGCATCGAAATGCCCGGGGGACCTAATGAAAAACTGTTTTTT. Encoded protein: CASIEMPGGPNEKLFF.

This sequence joins TRBV5-4 and TRBJ1-1, with a tentative D call TRBD1 (6 bases). The V end was cut by 4 bases, the J end by 4 bases, with 14 bases between. Germline V gene sequence: CDR1 SGHNT, CDR2 YYREEE (reference sequence). The CDR3 spans 14 residues. CDR3 amino acids: CASSLTTQGTEAFF. CDR3 coding DNA: TGTGCCAGCAGCCTGACGACACAGGGCACTGAAGCTTTCTTT.

Note on this clone: Since no conserved phenylalanine or tryptophan closes the CDR3, a read error is the likely cause. The rearrangement joins TRBV5-4 to TRBJ1-2; tentatively, D is TRBD1 (5 bases). The CDR3 totals 15 residues. Trimming cost V 4 bases and J 7 bases, with 20 bases left between them. Germline V gene sequence: CDR1 SGHNT, CDR2 YYREEE (reference sequence). CDR3 DNA: TGTGCCAGCAGCCCTGGCGGGACGGTTCCCCCTGGCTACACCCTC. Protein product: CASSPGGTVPPGYTL.

This clone was seen only a few times. This chain links TRBV4-1 with TRBJ2-1, with 10 bases matching TRBD2. This CDR3 is built from 16 residues. Germline assignment: CDR1 MGHRA and CDR2 YSYEKL. Losses at the gene ends were 3 bases for V and 4 bases for J; bases not matched to a gene: 6. This CDR3 is CASSHGASGSYNEQFF. The DNA for the CDR3 is TGCGCCAGCAGCCACGGGGCTAGCGGGAGTTACAATGAGCAGTTCTTC.

Here the CDR3 reads CASTQPYTDTQYF. The CDR3, as DNA: TGTGCCAGCACCCAACCCTACACAGATACGCAGTATTTT. J is TRBJ2-3 and V is TRBV6-5; D is unresolved. Germline V gives CDR1 MNHEY, CDR2 SVGAGI. The CDR3 runs to 13 residues. The V end was cut by 7 bases, the J end by 2 bases, with 10 bases between.

The rearrangement joins TRBV5-1 to TRBJ1-1; D might be TRBD1 (6 bases). The CDR3 has 14 amino acids. Per germline, CDR1 SGHRS and CDR2 YFSETQ. Trimming stripped 5 bases from V and 1 base from J, with 12 bases between. The CDR3 reads CASRSDRSNTEAFF. CDR3 DNA: TGCGCCAGCAGGTCGGACAGATCGAACACTGAAGCTTTCTTT.

The rearrangement joins TRBV6-6 to TRBJ1-5, with a weak D call TRBD1 (5 bases). V dropped 2 bases and J dropped 8 bases, with 13 bases sitting between them. This CDR3 has 14 amino acids. The germline V gene encodes CDR1 MNHNY and CDR2 SVGAGI (reference sequence). CDR3 sequence: CASSYVSSREPQHF. The CDR3 coding sequence is TGTGCCAGCAGTTACGTAAGTAGCAGGGAGCCCCAGCATTTT.